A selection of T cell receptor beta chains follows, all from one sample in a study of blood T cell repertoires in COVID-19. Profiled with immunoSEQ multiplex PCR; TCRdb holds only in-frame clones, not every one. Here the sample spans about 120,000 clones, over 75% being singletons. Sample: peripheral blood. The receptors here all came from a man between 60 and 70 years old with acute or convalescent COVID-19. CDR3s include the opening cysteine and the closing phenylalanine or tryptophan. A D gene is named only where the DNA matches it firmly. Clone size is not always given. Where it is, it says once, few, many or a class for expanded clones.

TGTGCCAGCAGCCAGGGACTAGTTTCCGGGGAGCTGTTTTTT	CASSQGLVSGELFF	TRBJ2-2	TRBV3-1/TRBV3-2	TRBD2	-
TGTGCCAGCAGCTTGATAACAGGCACAGATACGCAGTATTTT	CASSLITGTDTQYF	TRBJ2-3	TRBV5-6	-	-
TGTGCCAGCAGTACCGGGACAGGGAACACCGGGGAGCTGTTTTTT	CASSTGTGNTGELFF	TRBJ2-2	TRBV27	TRBD1	-
TGTGCCAGCAGTTTCTCCGGTCCCGCACAGGGGGCAAGGGATGGCTACACCTTC	CASSFSGPAQGARDGYTF	TRBJ1-2	TRBV27	TRBD1	once
TGTGCCAGTAGTATGTTCCACAGGGGGATAGGCAATCAGCCCCAGCATTTT	CASSMFHRGIGNQPQHF	TRBJ1-5	TRBV19	TRBD1	-
TGTGCCAGCGGCGAATTGAGTGGGCAGTTCTTC	CASGELSGQFF	TRBJ2-1	TRBV9	-	-
TGTGCTAGTGGGGTGACAGGGGGGAAAACAGATACGCAGTATTTT	CASGVTGGKTDTQYF	TRBJ2-3	TRBV12-5	TRBD1	-
TGTGCCAGCAGTCCCCTAGGAGCGGCCTACAATGAGCAGTTCTTC	CASSPLGAAYNEQFF	TRBJ2-1	TRBV28	-	-
TGTGCCAGCAGCCAAGATAAAGGGACAGGGGTATCTCGGACAGATACGCAGTATTTT	CASSQDKGTGVSRTDTQYF	TRBJ2-3	TRBV3-1/TRBV3-2	TRBD1	-
TGTGCCAGCAGCACTACAGGGCCGGGGGGCTTGAGGGACGAGCAGTACTTC	CASSTTGPGGLRDEQYF	TRBJ2-7	TRBV5-6	-	-
TGTGCCAGTACTATAGGGGAGTCGGTTGGCTACACCTTC	CASTIGESVGYTF	TRBJ1-2	TRBV19	-	-
TGTGCCAGCAGCTCCAGCGGGACCCCCCGAAGGACACTAAACATTCAGTACTTC	CASSSSGTPRRTLNIQYF	TRBJ2-4	TRBV7-2	TRBD2	-
TGTGCCAGCAGTGAAGCGGGAGCGGGAGTGGGAACAGATACGCAGTATTTT	CASSEAGAGVGTDTQYF	TRBJ2-3	TRBV6-1	TRBD2	once
TGTGCCAGCAGCGTAGATCCCGGGGGGCTCTACGAGCAGTACTTC	CASSVDPGGLYEQYF	TRBJ2-7	TRBV9	-	-
TGTGCCAGCAGCGTAGGAACTAGCGGGAATAATGAGCAGTTCTTC	CASSVGTSGNNEQFF	TRBJ2-1	TRBV9	TRBD2	-
TGTGCCAGCAGTGGGGCTTCACAGGGCAGGGGGCAGCCCCAGCATTTT	CASSGASQGRGQPQHF	TRBJ1-5	TRBV2	TRBD1	-
TGTGCCAGCCATAAGGGGCAGGGGGCCAGAGGGGCCAACGTCCTGACTTTC	CASHKGQGARGANVLTF	TRBJ2-6	TRBV19	TRBD1	-
TGTGCCAGTAGTATGGGGACTAGCGGAGAGCAGTTCTTC	CASSMGTSGEQFF	TRBJ2-1	TRBV19	TRBD2	-
TGTGCCAGCTCACCACTGCGGGAGATGAATGAGCAGTTCTTC	CASSPLREMNEQFF	TRBJ2-1	TRBV18	TRBD2	-
TGTGCCAGCATCCCGGACAGCCAAGAGACCCAGTACTTC	CASIPDSQETQYF	TRBJ2-5	TRBV7-9	-	-
TGTGCCAGCAGTTTACCCTCGACAGGGAGTAGTTCACCCCTCCACTTT	CASSLPSTGSSSPLHF	TRBJ1-6	TRBV28	TRBD1	-
TGTGCCACCCAAAAACCGGGACTATCCTACGAGCAGTACTTC	CATQKPGLSYEQYF	TRBJ2-7	TRBV28	TRBD2	-
TGTGCCAGCAGCCGACGGAGGACAGGGGCACCTAATGAAAAACTGTTTTTT	CASSRRRTGAPNEKLFF	TRBJ1-4	TRBV7-9	TRBD1	once
TGTGCTAGTGGCCCCGGGACTAGCGGGAGCCGGGAGCAGTACTTC	CASGPGTSGSREQYF	TRBJ2-7	TRBV12-5	TRBD2	-
TGTGCCAGCAGCCAGCCCAGGAATACTAACTATGGCTACACCTTC	CASSQPRNTNYGYTF	TRBJ1-2	TRBV21-1	-	once
TGCGCCAGCAGTGGGACTAGCGGGAGGATTAACACCGGGGAGCTGTTTTTT	CASSGTSGRINTGELFF	TRBJ2-2	TRBV10-1	TRBD2	-
TGTGCCAGCAGCTCGGAGGGGCAGGGGGCTGAAGCTTTCTTT	CASSSEGQGAEAFF	TRBJ1-1	TRBV2	TRBD1	-
TGTGCCAGCAGTTTGTGGGTAGTCGGAGCTGAAGCTTTCTTT	CASSLWVVGAEAFF	TRBJ1-1	TRBV27	-	-
TGTGGGAGCAGCTTGGGAGACGGGGGAGGCAATCAGCCCCAGCATTTT	CGSSLGDGGGNQPQHF	TRBJ1-5	TRBV5-5	-	-
TGTGCCACCAGCAGAACAGGGCAATATGAAGCTTTCTTT	CATSRTGQYEAFF	TRBJ1-1	TRBV15	-	-
TGTGCCAGCAGTGGAACAGAGAACACTGAAGCTTTCTTT	CASSGTENTEAFF	TRBJ1-1	TRBV27	-	-
TGCAGCGCTGGACAGGGGGACGGAGGCTACACCTTC	CSAGQGDGGYTF	TRBJ1-2	TRBV29-1	TRBD1	-
TGTGCCAGCAATACAGGGGCTTTGGGGACTGAAGCTTTCTTT	CASNTGALGTEAFF	TRBJ1-1	TRBV27	TRBD1	-
TGTGCCAGCAGCATGGGGGGACTCCAAGAGACCCAGTACTTC	CASSMGGLQETQYF	TRBJ2-5	TRBV28	-	-
TGTGCCAGCACCGCGGGAAGCCAGCCCCAGCATTTT	CASTAGSQPQHF	TRBJ1-5	TRBV2	-	-
TGTGCCAGTACCTCTAGACAGGGGGCGTATCAGCCCCAGCATTTT	CASTSRQGAYQPQHF	TRBJ1-5	TRBV19	TRBD1	-
TGTGCCAGCAGCCCCCGGGACTTAGAGGGAGATACGCAGTATTTT	CASSPRDLEGDTQYF	TRBJ2-3	TRBV7-9	-	once
TGTGCCAGCAGTTCCGGGACTAGCGGCTCTTTCTACGAGCAGTACTTC	CASSSGTSGSFYEQYF	TRBJ2-7	TRBV6-5	TRBD2	-
TGCGCCAGCAGCCGCCCGGGACAGGGGGCAGGCACTGAAGCTTTCTTT	CASSRPGQGAGTEAFF	TRBJ1-1	TRBV5-1	TRBD1	-
TGTGCCAGCAGCCTACGCCTAGGACTAGCGGGAGATACGCAGTATTTT	CASSLRLGLAGDTQYF	TRBJ2-3	TRBV7-2	TRBD2	-
TGTGCCAGCAGTGAGGCTAGCGGGGGACCTAGCACAGATACGCAGTATTTT	CASSEASGGPSTDTQYF	TRBJ2-3	TRBV6-1	TRBD2	-
TGTGCCAGTAGTATTTTTAGCGGTGGCACAGATACGCAGTATTTT	CASSIFSGGTDTQYF	TRBJ2-3	TRBV19	-	-
TGTGCCAGCAGCTTAGTGTTAGCGGGAGGATACGAGCAGTACTTC	CASSLVLAGGYEQYF	TRBJ2-7	TRBV7-8	TRBD2	-
TGTGCCAGCAGCCCAACCCCGGCCAGGCAAGAGACCCAGTACTTC	CASSPTPARQETQYF	TRBJ2-5	TRBV27	-	-
TGTGCCAGCAGTTCGTCCGGGACTAGCCCTGGTGAGCAGTTCTTC	CASSSSGTSPGEQFF	TRBJ2-1	TRBV27	TRBD2	-
TGTGCCATCAGTGAGTCCCCCCCGGAGGTCCACGAGCAGTACTTC	CAISESPPEVHEQYF	TRBJ2-7	TRBV10-3	-	once
TGTGCCAGCAGCCCCATCGGGGGGGACTCACCCCTCCACTTT	CASSPIGGDSPLHF	TRBJ1-6	TRBV7-2	-	-
TGTGCCAGCAGCGAGCGGGACTCCCGGCAGTACTTC	CASSERDSRQYF	TRBJ2-7	TRBV11-3	TRBD2	-
TGTGCCAGCAGGAAAGGGACAGGGGGTTCGAACACTGAAGCTTTCTTT	CASRKGTGGSNTEAFF	TRBJ1-1	TRBV7-2	TRBD1	-
TGTGCCTGGAGTGTACCGGGGGGGAGCTCTGGAAACACCATATATTTT	CAWSVPGGSSGNTIYF	TRBJ1-3	TRBV30	-	-
TGCGCCAGCAGCCAAAAAGGAACTAGCGGCACCTCCTACGAGCAGTACTTC	CASSQKGTSGTSYEQYF	TRBJ2-7	TRBV4-1	TRBD2	-
TGTGCCAGCAGTACCCGGACTAGCGGGGGGGAGCAGTACTTC	CASSTRTSGGEQYF	TRBJ2-7	TRBV9	TRBD2	-
TGTGCCAGTAGCCCTGGCAGCGGGACATATAATGAAAAACTGTTTTTT	CASSPGSGTYNEKLFF	TRBJ1-4	TRBV19	-	-